Listed below are T cell receptor beta chains from one sample, sequenced in a study of regulatory T cells in long-lasting Graves disease. Via MiXCR, TCRdb re-called the multiplex PCR reads, giving one row per CDR3 protein. This repertoire shows 450,000 to 600,000 distinct CDR3 sequences, approximately 12% found once; its top ten account for 8.5% to 10%. The same specimen was also included in a second study, on T cells in Graves' hyperthyroidism and ophthalmopathy.

This material consisted of peripheral blood mononuclear cells (PBMCs), taken at new diagnosis, from a patient treated with antithyroid drugs. Source of these receptors: a man aged 25-40 years with Graves disease. CDR3s include the opening cysteine and the closing phenylalanine or tryptophan. Fields, in order: clone size, J gene, V gene, D gene, CDR3 protein, CDR3 DNA. D genes are given only for firm matches. Size values are once, few and many counts, or a class for expanded clones, and some rows have none.

>.|TRBJ2-3|TRBV3-1|.
CASSHVGTRDTTDTQYF
TGTGCCAGCAGCCACGTCGGGACCCGGGACACCACAGATACGCAGTATTTT
>many|TRBJ2-1|TRBV7-9|TRBD1
CASSAFRDSYNEQFF
TGTGCCAGCAGCGCATTCCGGGACAGTTACAATGAGCAGTTCTTC
>few|TRBJ2-1|TRBV6-1|.
CASSLRETAYNEQFF
TGTGCCAGCAGCCTCCGGGAGACCGCCTACAATGAGCAGTTCTTC
>many|TRBJ2-5|TRBV29-1|.
CSVEIGWARNGEETQYF
TGCAGCGTTGAAATTGGTTGGGCTAGAAATGGGGAAGAGACCCAGTACTTC
>many|TRBJ2-2|TRBV20-1|.
CSARGVWRGAWTGELFF
TGCAGTGCTAGAGGAGTCTGGCGAGGGGCGTGGACCGGGGAGCTGTTTTTT
>.|TRBJ2-7|TRBV7-2|.
CASSLIVEQYF
TGTGCCAGCAGCTTAATCGTCGAGCAGTACTTC
>few|TRBJ1-1|TRBV7-9|.
CASSLRGWSTEAFF
TGTGCCAGCAGCTTGCGGGGGTGGAGCACTGAAGCTTTCTTT
>many|TRBJ1-2|TRBV20-1|.
CSARVRSRDYGYTF
TGCAGTGCTAGAGTCCGTTCCAGAGACTATGGCTACACCTTC
>many|TRBJ2-7|TRBV28|.
CATLGGTEVYEQYF
TGTGCCACCCTCGGGGGGACAGAGGTCTACGAGCAGTACTTC
>many|TRBJ1-6|TRBV12-3/TRBV12-4|.
CASSFPGSGAENSPLHF
TGTGCCAGCAGTTTTCCAGGATCGGGGGCAGAGAATTCACCCCTCCACTTT
>many|TRBJ2-3|TRBV20-1|TRBD2
CSARDNRERLAGGTQYF
TGCAGTGCTAGAGATAACAGGGAACGACTAGCGGGGGGAACGCAGTATTTT
>many|TRBJ2-1|TRBV28|.
CASSFGGDEQFF
TGTGCCAGCAGTTTTGGGGGAGATGAGCAGTTCTTC
>many|TRBJ1-5|TRBV24-1|.
CATSAQPNQPQHF
TGTGCCACCAGTGCCCAGCCCAATCAGCCCCAGCATTTT
>many|TRBJ2-5|TRBV20-1|.
CSARGFGSAQETQYF
TGCAGTGCTAGGGGCTTTGGGAGCGCCCAAGAGACCCAGTACTTC
>.|TRBJ1-5|TRBV6-1|TRBD1
CASSDQGGYQPQHF
TGTGCCAGCAGTGACCAGGGGGGCTATCAGCCCCAGCATTTT
>many|TRBJ1-1|TRBV5-1|.
CASSLATLNTEAFF
TGCGCCAGCAGCTTGGCTACCTTGAACACTGAAGCTTTCTTT
>many|TRBJ1-2|TRBV2|.
CASRNRNGGGYTF
TGTGCCAGCAGGAACAGGAACGGAGGTGGCTACACCTTC
>many|TRBJ1-6|TRBV6-5|TRBD1
CASSSTGNYNSPLHF
TGTGCCAGCAGTTCGACAGGGAATTATAATTCACCCCTCCACTTT
>many|TRBJ1-1|TRBV5-1|.
CASSLVDGRSEAFF
TGCGCCAGCAGCTTGGTGGACGGACGGAGCGAAGCTTTCTTT
>.|TRBJ1-1|TRBV7-8|.
CASSLGGNAEAFF
TGTGCCAGCAGCTTAGGAGGTAACGCTGAAGCTTTCTTT
>few|TRBJ2-1|TRBV27|TRBD2
CASGEGNEQFF
TGTGCCAGCGGGGAGGGTAATGAGCAGTTCTTC
>many|TRBJ2-7|TRBV9|.
CASSVAPGAYEQYF
TGTGCCAGCAGCGTAGCACCGGGAGCCTACGAGCAGTACTTC
>many|TRBJ2-3|TRBV20-1|TRBD2
CSARVLAGSTDTQYF
TGCAGTGCTAGAGTCCTAGCGGGGAGCACAGATACGCAGTATTTT
>many|TRBJ1-5|TRBV6-1|.
CASTLGGDQPQHF
TGTGCCAGCACGTTAGGCGGGGATCAGCCCCAGCATTTT
>.|TRBJ2-1|TRBV19|.
CASSIIADPEQFF
TGTGCCAGTAGTATAATAGCGGACCCGGAGCAGTTCTTC
>many|TRBJ1-1|TRBV24-1|.
CATSDSARVEAFF
TGTGCCACCAGTGACTCAGCCAGGGTTGAAGCTTTCTTT
>many|TRBJ1-6|TRBV7-6|.
CASSWRGREGSPLHF
TGTGCCAGCAGCTGGCGGGGCAGGGAAGGTTCACCCCTCCACTTT
>few|TRBJ2-7|TRBV19|.
CASSKAVNYEQYF
TGTGCCAGTAGTAAGGCAGTAAACTACGAGCAGTACTTC
>many|TRBJ2-6|TRBV2|.
CASSAQEAGANVLTF
TGTGCCAGCAGTGCCCAGGAGGCTGGGGCCAACGTCCTGACTTTC
>many|TRBJ2-7|TRBV25-1|TRBD1
CASSGQGNIYEQYF
TGTGCCAGCAGCGGACAGGGTAATATCTACGAGCAGTACTTC
>.|TRBJ1-1|TRBV19|.
CASGGVGAEAFF
TGTGCCAGTGGGGGGGTGGGGGCTGAAGCTTTCTTT
>few|TRBJ1-4|TRBV5-1|.
CASSLERVEKLFF
TGTGCCAGCAGTTTAGAGCGAGTTGAAAAACTGTTTTTT
>many|TRBJ1-2|TRBV6-1|.
CASSGPGSGYTF
TGTGCCAGCAGCGGCCCAGGGTCCGGCTACACCTTC
>.|TRBJ2-2|TRBV24-1|.
CAGRDIPQVNTGELFF
TGTGCCGGGCGGGACATCCCGCAGGTTAACACCGGGGAGCTGTTTTTT
>many|TRBJ2-3|TRBV27|.
CASSSLATSTDTQYF
TGTGCCAGCAGTTCGCTAGCGACTAGCACAGATACGCAGTATTTT
>many|TRBJ1-2|TRBV6-1|TRBD1
CASSEWTGGSWDYGYTF
TGTGCCAGCAGTGAATGGACAGGGGGCTCTTGGGACTATGGCTACACCTTC
>many|TRBJ2-3|TRBV5-1|.
CASNEMAGRSTDTQYF
TGCGCCAGCAATGAAATGGCGGGTCGTAGCACAGATACGCAGTATTTT
>many|TRBJ1-1|TRBV6-2/TRBV6-3|.
CASRNRANTEAFF
TGTGCCAGCAGAAACAGGGCGAACACTGAAGCTTTCTTT
>many|TRBJ1-2|TRBV7-8|.
CASSLGREGYGYTF
TGTGCCAGCAGCCTTGGCCGGGAGGGCTATGGCTACACCTTC
>many|TRBJ2-1|TRBV7-9|.
CASSLYIHPSGDEQFF
TGTGCCAGCAGCTTATACATTCACCCCTCGGGCGATGAGCAGTTCTTC
>many|TRBJ1-4|TRBV5-5|TRBD1
CASSWGQETTNEKLFF
TGTGCCAGCAGCTGGGGACAGGAAACAACTAATGAAAAACTGTTTTTT
>.|TRBJ2-7|TRBV28|.
CARWMVCGGPPYEQYF
TGTGCCAGGTGGATGGTATGTGGGGGGCCCCCCTACGAGCAGTACTTC
>many|TRBJ1-1|TRBV27|TRBD1
CASTTGGWDTEAFF
TGTGCCAGCACTACAGGGGGCTGGGACACTGAAGCTTTCTTT
>few|TRBJ2-1|TRBV5-4|TRBD2
CASSPGPGGSSYNEQFF
TGTGCCAGCAGCCCAGGCCCGGGAGGGAGCTCCTACAATGAGCAGTTCTTC
>.|TRBJ2-2|TRBV5-1|TRBD2
CASSTSGGNTGELFF
TGCGCCAGCAGCACTAGCGGGGGGAACACCGGGGAGCTGTTTTTT
>.|TRBJ1-2|TRBV25-1|.
CASSESTRANYGYTF
TGTGCCAGCAGTGAATCGACAAGAGCTAACTATGGCTACACCTTC
>many|TRBJ2-4|TRBV30|.
CAWALGGAKNIQYF
TGTGCCTGGGCCCTAGGGGGAGCCAAAAACATTCAGTACTTC
>many|TRBJ1-6|TRBV7-9|.
CASTPMGGLPPLHF
TGTGCCAGCACCCCTATGGGGGGGTTGCCACCCCTCCACTTT
>.|TRBJ1-2|TRBV18|.
CASSPRENNYGYTF
TGTGCCAGCTCACCACGCGAGAATAACTATGGCTACACCTTC
>.|TRBJ2-6|TRBV9|.
CPLGRGPPSGANVLTF
TGTCCGCTCGGCAGGGGCCCTCCCTCTGGGGCCAACGTCCTGACTTTC
>many|TRBJ2-7|TRBV7-9|.
CASSLGLGNEQYF
TGTGCCAGCAGCTTAGGTCTGGGGAACGAGCAGTACTTC